These 30 T cell receptor beta chains originate from one sample sequenced in a study of T cells after yellow fever vaccination. MiXCR, applied by TCRdb to the 5' RACE reads, yields one record per CDR3 protein. Of about 400,000 distinct CDR3 sequences listed, roughly 6.1% are singletons. The specimen was PBMCs, collected 5 days after the yellow fever booster vaccination. These TCRs come from a man aged 25 to 40 who received the YFV17D yellow fever vaccine.

J is TRBJ1-5 and V is TRBV20-1; tentatively, D is TRBD1 (5 bases). The CDR3 runs to 16 residues. Germline CDR1 reads DFQATT; CDR2 reads SNEGSKA (reference sequence). The CDR3 DNA is TGCTGCGTCTGGGGCCAGGCTGCGGGTTGGGGTTGGCCCCAGCATTTT. As protein: CCVWGQAAGWGWPQHF.

This clonotype was counted many times. V usage is TRBV4-3 and J usage is TRBJ1-3; possible D gene TRBD1, 5 bases. Trimming removed 1 base at V and 2 bases at J, with 9 bases between. This CDR3 spans 15 amino acids. The V gene's germline CDR1 is LGHNA and CDR2 YSLEER. The CDR3 loop is CASSQVWGPGNTIYF. CDR3 nucleotide sequence: TGCGCCAGCAGCCAAGTGTGGGGACCTGGAAACACCATATATTTT.

The rearrangement links TRBV7-9 to TRBJ2-3; 8 bases align to TRBD2. V lost 6 bases, J lost 0 bases, and 2 bases stayed unmatched. The CDR3 has 14 residues. Germline assignment: CDR1 SEHNR and CDR2 FQNEAQ (reference sequence). The chain's CDR3 is CASSASGSTDTQYF. Here the CDR3 DNA reads TGTGCCAGCAGTGCTAGCGGGAGCACAGATACGCAGTATTTT.

This clonotype was seen repeatedly, ten times or more. The chain is built from TRBV7-2 and TRBJ2-7; D tentatively reads TRBD1 or TRBD2 (8 bases each). Germline V CDR1 and CDR2: SGHTA, FQGNSA. V was clipped by 6 bases and J by 4 bases, with 25 bases between them. This CDR3 is built from 17 residues. DNA for the CDR3: TGTGCCAGCAGTTCACAGGGGGGCGCAGCGGGAGCTTACGAGCAGTACTTC. Protein product: CASSSQGGAAGAYEQYF.

This clonotype has only a few counts. The chain joins TRBV7-9 to TRBJ2-1, with 11 positions matching TRBD2. The CDR3 is made up of 12 amino acids. Germline V gives CDR1 SEHNR, CDR2 FQNEAQ (reference sequence). V trimming: 5 bases; J trimming: 12 bases; junction bases outside the gene matches: 3. Here the CDR3 reads CASSPTSGTQFF. CDR3 coding DNA: TGTGCCAGCAGCCCGACTAGCGGGACGCAGTTCTTC.

This clonotype was seen ten or more times. The rearrangement uses TRBV10-3 and TRBJ2-2; a weak D match, TRBD2 (6 bases). The CDR3 consists of 16 residues. Germline loops: CDR1 ENHRY, CDR2 SYGVKD. Between the trimmed V and J ends, which lost 4 bases and 3 bases, there was a span of 15 bases. CDR3 sequence (DNA): TGTGCCATCAGTGCCGAGGGGAGGATGGACACCGGGGAGCTGTTTTTT. This sequence encodes CAISAEGRMDTGELFF.

This clonotype was seen more than once but under ten times. This rearrangement joins TRBV7-2 to TRBJ2-7; TRBD2 matches 12 bases. The V and J ends lost 5 bases and 4 bases, in that order; junction bases with no gene match: 12. The CDR3 contains 17 residues. The germline gives CDR1 SGHTA, CDR2 FQGNSA. CDR3 protein: CASSMLSSGRAEYEQYF. DNA for the CDR3: TGTGCCAGCAGCATGCTCTCTAGCGGGAGGGCCGAGTACGAGCAGTACTTC.

This clonotype was detected a few times. This chain joins TRBV5-1 and TRBJ2-5; 7 nucleotides line up with TRBD2. This CDR3 is 13 amino acids long. Germline lookup yields CDR1 SGHRS and CDR2 YFSETQ. Trimming took 4 bases from V and 4 from J; bases not matched to a gene: 4. CDR3 in amino acids: CASSGRAAETQYF. In DNA, the CDR3 is TGCGCCAGCAGCGGGAGGGCGGCAGAGACCCAGTACTTC.

In its sample, this clonotype was seen a few times. The gene calls are TRBV6-2 or TRBV6-3 and TRBJ2-1, with 9 bases fitting TRBD1. This CDR3 contains 19 residues. V dropped 5 bases and J dropped 1; count of bases not matched to a gene: 15. Germline V gives CDR1 MNHEY, CDR2 SVGEGT. The CDR3 region has the DNA TGTGCCAGCAGTGGCCTCCGGGACAGGGATCTTGTTTCCTACAATGAGCAGTTCTTC. This codes for CASSGLRDRDLVSYNEQFF.

In its sample, this clonotype was seen a few times. The chain carries TRBV6-2 or TRBV6-3 and TRBJ2-5; tentative D call: TRBD2 (7 bases). Trimming removed 6 bases at V and 2 bases at J, with 25 bases between. Germline values: CDR1 MNHEY, CDR2 SVGEGT. This CDR3 comprises 18 residues. The CDR3 protein is CASSHGQTSRTKQETQYF. DNA of the CDR3: TGTGCCAGCAGCCACGGACAGACTAGCCGTACGAAGCAAGAGACCCAGTACTTC.

This clonotype was detected a few times. The chain uses TRBV12-3 or TRBV12-4 and TRBJ2-7, with D possibly TRBD1 on 6 matching bases. The V end was cut by 3 bases, the J end by 6 bases, with 12 bases between. The length of the CDR3 is 13 residues. CDR3 in amino acids: CASSFTGPGEQYF. CDR3 nucleotides: TGTGCCAGCAGTTTTACAGGGCCCGGCGAGCAGTACTTC.

This chain uses TRBV5-6 with TRBJ2-1; 9 bases are shared with TRBD2. CDR1 is SGHDT, CDR2 YYEEEE, per germline. This CDR3 contains 17 residues. With 2 bases clipped from V and 0 bases from J, the junction kept 6 bases outside the gene matches. CDR3 DNA sequence: TGTGCCAGCAGCTTCCAGACTAGCGGATTCTCCTACAATGAGCAGTTCTTC. It codes for CASSFQTSGFSYNEQFF.

At least ten counts were recorded for this clonotype. This chain connects TRBV7-2 to TRBJ2-3; the match to TRBD2 covers 12 bases. The CDR3 totals 15 residues. J lost 4 bases, V lost 5 bases, and 4 bases had no gene match. The germline gives CDR1 SGHTA, CDR2 FQGNSA. The CDR3 DNA follows: TGTGCCAGCAGCCTTGGGACTAGCGGGTCAGATACGCAGTATTTT. Translated, it gives CASSLGTSGSDTQYF.

This clonotype was detected many times. The chain has TRBV6-2 or TRBV6-3 and TRBJ2-2; 10 nucleotides align to TRBD2. J lost 4 bases, V lost 2 bases, and 4 bases had no gene match. Germline CDR1 is MNHEY and CDR2 is SVGEGT. This CDR3 comprises 16 residues. The CDR3 nucleotides read TGTGCCAGCAGTTACCCGAGCGGGAGGGCCACCGGGGAGCTGTTTTTT. Protein: CASSYPSGRATGELFF.

The chain joins TRBV30 to TRBJ1-1, with TRBD1 matching over 7 bases. The CDR3 is 15 residues long. The V and J ends lost 5 bases and 5 bases, in that order; junction bases with no gene match: 14. Looked up from germline, CDR1 is GTSNPN and CDR2 is SVGIG (reference sequence). CDR3 in amino acids: CAWERGGGRGTEAFF. CDR3 sequence (DNA): TGTGCCTGGGAGAGAGGGGGCGGACGCGGGACTGAAGCTTTCTTT. The variable domain in full, with the rest retrieved from reference TRBV30 and TRBJ1-1, is SQTIHQWPATLVQPVGSPLSLECTVEGTSNPNLYWYRQAAGRGLQLLFYSVGIGQISSEVPQNLSASRPQDRQFILSSKKLLLSDSGFYLCAWERGGGRGTEAFFGQGTRLTVV.

This clonotype has at least ten counts. The chain links TRBV25-1 to TRBJ2-7; 14 nucleotides line up with TRBD2. The CDR3 is 15 residues long. Germline V gene lookup returns CDR1 MGHDK and CDR2 SYGVNS. The V gene end was trimmed by 4 bases and the J gene end by 8 bases; junction bases not matched to a gene: 7. The DNA of the CDR3 is TGTGCCAGCAGTGTGGGACTAGCGGGGGTCCCTAAGCAGTACTTC. It is translated as CASSVGLAGVPKQYF.

This clonotype was found many times. The CDR3 region is CSARGGQGAADTQYF. The DNA for the CDR3 is TGCAGTGCTAGAGGTGGGCAGGGAGCGGCAGATACGCAGTATTTT. The rearrangement joins TRBV20-1 to TRBJ2-3; possibly TRBD1 or TRBD2 for D (5 bases each). The germline V gene encodes CDR1 DFQATT and CDR2 SNEGSKA (reference sequence). Trimming removed 1 base at V and 4 bases at J, with 15 bases between. The CDR3 totals 15 residues.

The chain employs TRBV29-1 and TRBJ2-7; D ambiguous. The ends were cut back, 8 bases at V and 2 bases at J, with 19 bases in the middle. The CDR3 spans 14 residues. Looked up from germline, CDR1 is SQVTM and CDR2 is ANQGSEA. CDR3 sequence reads: CSTTVGGAAYEQYF. CDR3 in DNA: TGCAGCACCACCGTCGGCGGTGCTGCCTACGAGCAGTACTTC.

At least ten counts were recorded for this clonotype. This chain joins TRBV29-1 and TRBJ2-1; 8 nucleotides match TRBD1. The germline V gene encodes CDR1 SQVTM and CDR2 ANQGSEA. The junction had 4 bases not matched to a gene; V was cut back by 7 bases and J by 14 bases. The CDR3 contains 9 residues. In DNA form, the CDR3 reads TGCAGCGCGGACAGGGAAGAGTTCTTC. Residues: CSADREEFF.

This clonotype was found a few times. V and J are TRBV20-1 and TRBJ2-1, with D possibly TRBD2 on 5 matching bases. CDR1 is DFQATT, CDR2 SNEGSKA, per germline (reference sequence). This CDR3 has 15 residues. V lost 6 bases to trimming and J lost 7 bases, with 22 bases between them. The CDR3 loop is CSAQSWLAGGNEQFF. CDR3 DNA sequence: TGCAGTGCCCAATCGTGGCTAGCAGGTGGAAATGAGCAGTTCTTC.

The rearrangement links TRBV5-5 to TRBJ1-1; perhaps TRBD1 as D (5 bases). Germline V gene sequence: CDR1 SGHKS, CDR2 YYEKEE (reference sequence). V shed 6 bases and J shed 7 bases, with 22 bases lying between them. The CDR3 loop spans 15 amino acids. The CDR3 nucleotides are TGTGCCAGCATCCCTCTCGTGGGGGGTTCGATTGAAGCTTTCTTT. Translated, it gives CASIPLVGGSIEAFF.

This clonotype was seen many times. This chain connects TRBV3-1 to TRBJ1-1; D is unclear. The germline V gene has CDR1 LGHDT and CDR2 YNNKEL (reference sequence). CDR3 length: 14 residues. The V gene lost 0 bases and the J gene lost 7 bases, with 12 bases spanning the gap. DNA of the CDR3: TGTGCCAGCAGCCAAGATTTAAAGGGTCTTGAAGCTTTCTTT. Translating it yields CASSQDLKGLEAFF.

V gene TRBV12-5 combines with J gene TRBJ2-5; 8 bases line up with TRBD2. The CDR3 spans 14 residues. CDR1 and CDR2 (germline): LGHNT, FRNRAP. V lost 1 base, J lost 6 bases, and 4 bases stayed unmatched. CDR3 loop: CASGLELAVKTQYF. CDR3 DNA sequence: TGTGCTAGTGGTTTGGAACTAGCGGTGAAGACCCAGTACTTC.

This chain joins TRBV30 and TRBJ1-2; no clear D. Germline V gene lookup returns CDR1 GTSNPN and CDR2 SVGIG (reference sequence). With 3 bases removed from V and 4 bases from J, the gap between germline ends came to 12 bases. The CDR3 extends over 13 amino acids. CDR3 residues: CAWRIHDGYGYTF. The CDR3 bases are TGTGCCTGGAGGATTCACGACGGCTATGGCTACACCTTC.

A few counts support this clonotype. The V call is TRBV7-9, the J call TRBJ2-1; D perhaps matches TRBD1 (5 bases). The CDR3 has 13 residues. V was trimmed by 8 bases and J by 2 bases, leaving 10 bases between them. Per the germline V gene, CDR1 is SEHNR and CDR2 is FQNEAQ (reference sequence). As DNA, the CDR3 is TGTGCCAGCGCCAAGGGGCCCTACAATGAGCAGTTCTTC. Translation gives CASAKGPYNEQFF.

This clonotype was seen at least ten times. The chain carries TRBV14 and TRBJ2-7; D not certain. The CDR3 is 13 residues long. Germline V lookup: CDR1 SGHDN, CDR2 FVKESK. V gave up 2 bases and J gave up 4 bases, with 9 bases separating them. CDR3 residues: CASSQTKGYEQYF. CDR3 in DNA: TGTGCCAGCAGCCAAACCAAGGGTTACGAGCAGTACTTC.

In its sample, this clonotype was seen a few times. The chain joins TRBV15 to TRBJ2-1; D possibly corresponds to TRBD2 (5 bases). The V end lost 4 bases, the J end lost 10 bases, and 20 bases lay between the germline ends. The CDR3 loop spans 15 amino acids. Germline-derived CDR1 and CDR2 are LNHNV and YYDKDF (reference sequence). The CDR3 reads CATSTPEAQIWEQFF. As DNA, the CDR3 is TGTGCCACCAGCACTCCGGAGGCCCAAATTTGGGAGCAGTTCTTC.

This clonotype was observed many times. The chain links TRBV6-6 to TRBJ1-5; D gene unclear. From germline, CDR1 is MNHNY and CDR2 SVGAGI (reference sequence). The ends were cut back, 7 bases at V and 4 bases at J, with 8 bases in the middle. The CDR3 totals 12 residues. CDR3 sequence (DNA): TGTGCCAGCACGCCCGGGAATCAGCCCCAGCATTTT. This codes for CASTPGNQPQHF.

In this sample, this clonotype turned up a few times. V and J are TRBV27 and TRBJ2-5; D is unresolved. This CDR3 has 14 amino acids. V was pared by 5 bases and J by 0 bases, with 10 bases between. CDR1 is MNHEY, CDR2 SMNVEV, per germline (reference sequence). The DNA for the CDR3 is TGTGCCAGCAGTCGGGCCGGTGACCAAGAGACCCAGTACTTC. Amino acid sequence: CASSRAGDQETQYF.

This rearrangement joins TRBV19 to TRBJ1-5; a possible D gene is TRBD1 (5 bases). This CDR3 region has 14 residues. Germline V gene data show CDR1 as LNHDA and CDR2 as SQIVND (reference sequence). The V gene lost 3 bases and the J gene lost 6 bases, with 12 bases spanning the gap. The CDR3, as DNA: TGTGCCAGTAGTATTCCAGGGCTTGGTCAGCCCCAGCATTTT. It specifies CASSIPGLGQPQHF. Filled out from reference TRBV19 and TRBJ1-5, the complete variable domain reads DGGITQSPKYLFRKEGQNVTLSCEQNLNHDAMYWYRQDPGQGLRLIYYSQIVNDFQKGDIAEGYSVSREKKESFPLTVTSAQKNPTAFYLCASSIPGLGQPQHFGDGTRLSIL.